This TCR beta chain was profiled in a study of neurological immune-mediated disorders. Many counts were recorded for this clonotype. The antigen is not known. The sorted libraries involved the use of about 930,000 CD4+ or CD8+ T cells. CDR1 and CDR2 (germline): SGHTA, FQGNSA. Losses at the gene ends were 5 bases for V and 2 bases for J; bases not matched to a gene: 3. The CDR3 runs 14 residues. Study-wide points: No CDR3 amino acid sequences were shared by expanded clones across subjects, suggesting private repertoires in all groups.

5'RACE employing 10-nucleotide random UMIs yielded the cDNA. A single record per CDR3 protein comes from TCRdb applying MiXCR to the 5' RACE reads. The data show around 31,000 distinct CDR3 sequences, just over 4% seen once. This receptor was obtained from a woman in her 40s in good health. J is TRBJ2-3 and V is TRBV7-2; 8 bases fit TRBD1. Input material: CD4+ T cells from blood. The CDR3 DNA reads TGTGCCAGCAGCCGACAGGGGTACACAGATACGCAGTATTTT. Its protein is CASSRQGYTDTQYF.